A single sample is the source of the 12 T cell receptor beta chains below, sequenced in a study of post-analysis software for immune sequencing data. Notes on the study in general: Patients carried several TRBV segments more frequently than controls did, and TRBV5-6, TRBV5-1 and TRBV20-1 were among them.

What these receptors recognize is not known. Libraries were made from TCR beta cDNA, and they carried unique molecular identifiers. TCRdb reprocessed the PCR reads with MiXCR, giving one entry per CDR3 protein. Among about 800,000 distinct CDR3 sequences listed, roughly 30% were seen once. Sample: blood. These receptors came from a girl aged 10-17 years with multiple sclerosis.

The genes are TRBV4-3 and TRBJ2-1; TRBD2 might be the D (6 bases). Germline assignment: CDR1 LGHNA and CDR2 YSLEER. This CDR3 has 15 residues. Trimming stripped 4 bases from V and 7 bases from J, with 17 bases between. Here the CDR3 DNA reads TGCGCCAGCAGCCGAGCGACCAACCGGGGGAATGAGCAGTTCTTC. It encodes CASSRATNRGNEQFF.

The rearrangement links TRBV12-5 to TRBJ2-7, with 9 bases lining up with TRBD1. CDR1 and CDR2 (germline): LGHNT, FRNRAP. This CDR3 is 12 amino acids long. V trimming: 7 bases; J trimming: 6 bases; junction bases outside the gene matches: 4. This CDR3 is CASADRGGEQYF. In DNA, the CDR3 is TGTGCTAGTGCCGACAGGGGGGGCGAGCAGTACTTC.

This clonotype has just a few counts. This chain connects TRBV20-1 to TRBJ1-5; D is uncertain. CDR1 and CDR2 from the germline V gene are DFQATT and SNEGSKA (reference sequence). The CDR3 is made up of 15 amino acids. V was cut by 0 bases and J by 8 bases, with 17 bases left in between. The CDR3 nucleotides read TGCAGTGCTAGAGATGGAGTAGAGCTCTCGGAGCCCCAGCATTTT. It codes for CSARDGVELSEPQHF.

CDR3 loop: CASSLVLGTEINYGYTF. The CDR3 DNA sequence: TGTGCCAGCAGCTTAGTACTTGGGACGGAGATTAACTATGGCTACACCTTC. This rearrangement joins TRBV7-2 to TRBJ1-2; possibly TRBD1 for D (5 bases). This CDR3 has 17 residues. Per germline, CDR1 SGHTA and CDR2 FQGNSA. V was shortened by 1 base and J by 1 base, with 16 bases between the two germline ends.

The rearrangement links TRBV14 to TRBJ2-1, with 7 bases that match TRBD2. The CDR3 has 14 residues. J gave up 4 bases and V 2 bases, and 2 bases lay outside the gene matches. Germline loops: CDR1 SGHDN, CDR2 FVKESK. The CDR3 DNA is TGTGCCAGCAGCCAAAGCGGGATATACAATGAGCAGTTCTTC. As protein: CASSQSGIYNEQFF.

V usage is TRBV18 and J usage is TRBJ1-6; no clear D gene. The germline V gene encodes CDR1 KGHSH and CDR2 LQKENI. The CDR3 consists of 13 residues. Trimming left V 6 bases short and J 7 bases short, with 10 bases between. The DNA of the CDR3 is TGTGCCAGCTCGGGCGCCAGGAATTCACCCCTCCACTTT. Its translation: CASSGARNSPLHF. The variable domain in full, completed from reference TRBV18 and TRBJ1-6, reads NAGVMQNPRHLVRRRGQEARLRCSPMKGHSHVYWYRQLPEEGLKFMVYLQKENIIDESGMPKERFSAEFPKEGPSILRIQQVVRGDSAAYFCASSGARNSPLHFGNGTRLTVT.

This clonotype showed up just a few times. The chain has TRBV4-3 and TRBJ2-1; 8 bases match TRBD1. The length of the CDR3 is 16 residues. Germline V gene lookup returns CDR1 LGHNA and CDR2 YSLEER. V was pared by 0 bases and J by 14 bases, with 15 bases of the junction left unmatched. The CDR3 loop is CASSQDSGQGFSAKFF. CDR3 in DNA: TGCGCCAGCAGCCAAGATTCAGGACAGGGATTCTCGGCGAAGTTCTTC.

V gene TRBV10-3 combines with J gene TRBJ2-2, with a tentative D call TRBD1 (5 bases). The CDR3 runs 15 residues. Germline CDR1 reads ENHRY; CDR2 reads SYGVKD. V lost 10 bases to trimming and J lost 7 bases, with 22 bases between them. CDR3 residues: CATQHLDSTGGELFF. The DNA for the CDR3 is TGTGCCACCCAACATCTTGACAGCACGGGCGGGGAGCTGTTTTTT.

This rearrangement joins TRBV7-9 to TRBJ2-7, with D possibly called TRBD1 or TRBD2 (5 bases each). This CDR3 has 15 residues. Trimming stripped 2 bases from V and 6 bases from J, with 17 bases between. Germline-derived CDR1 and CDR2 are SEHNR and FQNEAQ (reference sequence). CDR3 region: CASSLLPREMSEQYF. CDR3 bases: TGTGCCAGCAGCTTACTCCCCAGGGAGATGAGCGAGCAGTACTTC.

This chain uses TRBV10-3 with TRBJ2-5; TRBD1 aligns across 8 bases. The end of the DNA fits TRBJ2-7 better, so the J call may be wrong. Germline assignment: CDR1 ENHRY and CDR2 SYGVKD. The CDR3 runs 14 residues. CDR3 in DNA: TGTGCCATCAGCCAGGGGGCCGGCTCCTACGAGCAGTACTTC. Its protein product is CAISQGAGSYEQYF.

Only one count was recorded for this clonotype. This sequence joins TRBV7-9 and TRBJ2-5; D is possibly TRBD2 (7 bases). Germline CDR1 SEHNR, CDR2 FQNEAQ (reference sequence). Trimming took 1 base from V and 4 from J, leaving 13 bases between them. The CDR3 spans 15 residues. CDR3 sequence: CASSLVRGARETQYF. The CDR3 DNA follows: TGTGCCAGCAGCTTAGTTCGGGGGGCTCGAGAGACCCAGTACTTC. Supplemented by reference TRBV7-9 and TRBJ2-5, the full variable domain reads DTGVSQNPRHKITKRGQNVTFRCDPISEHNRLYWYRQTLGQGPEFLTYFQNEAQLEKSRLLSDRFSAERPKGSFSTLEIQRTEQGDSAMYLCASSLVRGARETQYFGPGTRLLVL.

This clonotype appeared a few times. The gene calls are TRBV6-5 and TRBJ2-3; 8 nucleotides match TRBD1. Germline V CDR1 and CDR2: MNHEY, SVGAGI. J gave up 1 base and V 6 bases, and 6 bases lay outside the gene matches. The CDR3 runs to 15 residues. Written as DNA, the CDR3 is TGTGCCAGCAGACTCCCGGGACAGGGCACAGATACGCAGTATTTT. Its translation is CASRLPGQGTDTQYF.